The entry below gives a single T cell receptor beta chain sequence along with its context. Its binding antigen is unknown. Per-base qualities were not stored, and no clone one base away is much larger. The library was made by 5' RACE. Instrument on record: Illumina HiSeq 2500. A second PCR of about 7 to 12 cycles was run with a J-beta primer mix and a sample-barcoded 5' primer. A unique molecular identifier was introduced onto each TCR beta cDNA molecule by a template-switch 5' adaptor carrying 12 random nucleotides. Each sample yielded at least 2.5 million CDR3-containing paired-end reads. All of the RNA was converted into first-strand cDNA using the Mint cDNA synthesis kit, with a TRBC-specific oligonucleotide serving as the primer. All cDNA was treated with uracil-DNA glycosylase and then went through a first 18-cycle PCR with the universal primers M1SS and BC2_uni_R. In the authors' own workflow: For normalization, 1 million high-quality reads were randomly selected from each sample, with every read carrying a distinct molecular identifier. Reads with shared molecular identifiers were discarded instead of being binned into consensus sequences. MiTCR, set to a Q25 quality threshold and the strictest error-elimination algorithm, was used for CDR3 identification, clonotype clustering and error correction. A nonparametric unseen species model with Euler transformation was used to estimate a lower bound on total TCR beta diversity. TCRdb reprocessing: public reads trimmed at Q25 with fastp, clones called with MiXCR, in-frame beta chains kept. Rows are unified per CDR3 protein, each entry keeping the most common DNA and genes. TCRdb, not the original authors, processed these V and J calls. The sample records 1,500,000 or so distinct CDR3 sequences, about 45% of which are singletons. The ten top clones hold 4% of the sample.

These data originate in a study of blood T cells in healthy people across ages (dated by TCRdb to between 2014 and 2017). In the study overall: In model experiments, template switching captured roughly one uniquely barcoded TCR beta cDNA molecule for every two T cells. Age-related changes in TCR beta repertoire diversity were measured in the study by deep sequencing normalized with unique cDNA molecular identifiers. Donors were grouped into four age groups: young (average roughly 17 years), middle-aged (less than 40), aged (around 62) and long-lived (around 80). To avoid experimental bias, donors of different ages were distributed randomly across sequencing lanes. The study analyzed two additional independent replicas of 1 million unique cDNA reads from the same blood draw for two donors, one aged 18 to 30 and one aged 80 or older. What the work shows at the level of the full study, not this receptor alone: Because the CMV infection status of the donors was unknown, age-related changes in expanded clonotypes may potentially have been confounded. Since profiling was done on bulk unsorted PBMCs, naive and antigen-experienced compartments could not be conclusively compared. The percentage of naive T cells measured by flow cytometry correlated strongly with observed TCR beta diversity. Observed TCR beta diversity per million T cells fell roughly linearly with age, and a significant reduction was already apparent by age about 43. Compared with the aged group, the long-lived group had more naive CD4+ T cells, fewer expanded clones and increased TCR diversity, suggesting age selection. Estimates of total diversity based on one million sequenced T cells were regarded as lower bounds and as underestimates.

The CDR3 runs 18 amino acids, cysteine and phenylalanine included. Only the CDR3 portion is preserved as DNA: 54 bases, with reading frame beginning at the first base. Deletion took 2 bases off V and 4 bases off J, with a span of 21 bases between the germline ends. Via the germline V gene (reference sequence), CDR1 is SEHNR and CDR2 FQNEAQ. Donors were a few dozen systemically healthy Caucasian individuals from Russia aged roughly 6 to 100 years. Each donor gave 9.5 to 10 milliliters of peripheral blood, drawn into EDTA-treated Vacutainer tubes. Ficoll-Paque density-gradient centrifugation was used to isolate PBMCs, with at least 7 million per sample. Total RNA, at least 6 micrograms per sample, was extracted from PBMCs with Trizol reagent. Naive CD45RAhigh/CD27high T cell percentages were measured by flow cytometry on a PBMC aliquot from every donor.

The chain is assembled from TRBV7-9 and TRBJ2-1; the D gene is possibly TRBD2, with 7 bases matching. The source material was blood. The receptor was isolated from a woman between 18 and 29 years old in good health. The nucleotide sequence reads TGTGCCAGCAGCTTACCCTTCGAGGGGGGGGAATTTTACAATGAGCAGTTCTTC. This yields the protein CASSLPFEGGEFYNEQFF.